The 2 T cell receptor beta chains in this list originate from one sample, sequenced in a study of T cells after yellow fever vaccination. TCRdb itself ran the 5' RACE reads through MiXCR, one entry per CDR3 protein. The sample includes around 500,000 distinct CDR3 sequences, 20% to 25% of them seen just once. The material was PBMCs, obtained roughly 20 days after the first yellow fever vaccination. The receptors here all came from a young man who received the YFV17D yellow fever vaccine.

The chain has TRBV6-5 and TRBJ1-1; TRBD1 is a possible D gene (6 bases). CDR1 is MNHEY and CDR2 is SVGAGI in the germline V gene. With 6 bases removed from V and 1 base from J, the gap between germline ends came to 12 bases. The CDR3 loop spans 14 amino acids. CDR3 bases: TGTGCCAGCAGGGTGGACAGAACGAACACTGAAGCTTTCTTT. Protein sequence: CASRVDRTNTEAFF.

There are a few counts of this clonotype. The chain employs TRBV6-1 and TRBJ2-7, with D unclear. Germline V CDR1 and CDR2: MNHNS, SASEGT. V gave up 3 bases and J gave up 4 bases, with 7 bases separating them. This CDR3 is 12 amino acids long. The DNA for the CDR3 is TGTGCCAGCAGTGACTATAGGTACGAGCAGTACGTC. Translating it yields CASSDYRYEQYV.